This T cell receptor beta chain is from a study of blood T cells in healthy people across ages. Study outcomes and limitations: Changes seen in expanded clonotypes were possibly confounded by donor CMV status left unknown. As naive T cell percentage varied, TCR beta diversity correlated strongly with it.

A note on this clonotype: Its target is unknown.

Sample-barcoded 5' priming and a J-beta primer mix drove a second PCR of 7 to 11 cycles. Every cDNA was tagged by a template-switch adaptor with 12 random nucleotides. MiXCR was run by TCRdb on the 5' RACE reads, yielding one entry per CDR3 protein. Among around 820,000 distinct CDR3 sequences listed, 25% were seen once. The V gene's germline CDR1 is MNHEY and CDR2 SMNVEV (reference sequence). The CDR3 loop spans 15 amino acids. V lost 6 bases, J lost 5 bases, and 11 bases stayed unmatched. These same data were also listed under a study on T cells of mothers and their children. This second study says: Maternal samples each gave over 9 million TCR beta CDR3 reads, and child samples a few million each.

The receptor was isolated from a boy aged 5-17 years in good health. The V gene is TRBV27, the J gene TRBJ1-2; TRBD1 aligns across 8 bases. Sequencing used blood. The chain's CDR3 is CASRISTGGWYGYTF. DNA of the CDR3: TGTGCCAGCAGGATTTCTACAGGGGGATGGTATGGCTACACCTTC.